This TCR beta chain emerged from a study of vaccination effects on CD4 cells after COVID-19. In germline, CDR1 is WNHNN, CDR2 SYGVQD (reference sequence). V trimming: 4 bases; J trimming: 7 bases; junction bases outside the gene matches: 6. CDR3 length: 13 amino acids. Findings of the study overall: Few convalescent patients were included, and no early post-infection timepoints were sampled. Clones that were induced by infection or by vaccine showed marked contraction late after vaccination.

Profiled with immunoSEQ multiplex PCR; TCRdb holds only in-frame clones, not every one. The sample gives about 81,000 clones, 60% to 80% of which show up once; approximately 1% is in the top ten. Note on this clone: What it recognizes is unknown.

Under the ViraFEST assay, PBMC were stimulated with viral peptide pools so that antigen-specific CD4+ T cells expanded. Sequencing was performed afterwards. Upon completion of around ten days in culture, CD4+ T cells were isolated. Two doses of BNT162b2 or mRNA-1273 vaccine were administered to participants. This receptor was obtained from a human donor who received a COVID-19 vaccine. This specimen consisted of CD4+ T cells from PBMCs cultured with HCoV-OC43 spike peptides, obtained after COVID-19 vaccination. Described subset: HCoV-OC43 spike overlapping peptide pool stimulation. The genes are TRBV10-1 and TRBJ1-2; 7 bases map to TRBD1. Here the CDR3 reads CASSAGTASGYTF. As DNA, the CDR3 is TGCGCCAGCAGTGCCGGGACAGCATCTGGCTACACCTTC.